The sequence of this T cell receptor beta chain was determined in a study of identifying expanded T cells in peripheral blood. Germline CDR1 reads SGHDT; CDR2 reads YYEEEE. After removal of 2 bases from V and 8 bases from J, the junction contained 2 bases not matched to a gene. The CDR3 has 14 amino acids. No infections or other immune events were documented during collection. Remarks on this clone: The antigen remains unidentified.

TCRdb's table, derived via immunoSEQ multiplex PCR, lists solely in-frame clones and lacks some. Here the sample spans 120,000 or so clones, approximately 88% being singletons. The study, taken as a whole, reports: Over approximately two and four weeks, about 15 and 19 clones changed, versus 1.2 between replicates. Variance in clone template counts between roughly two-week samples significantly increased with total template count across all healthy donors.

The rearrangement links TRBV5-6 to TRBJ1-4; 11 bases match TRBD1. Sequenced sample: blood. The source of this sequence is a person between 18 and 75 years old in good health. In nucleotides, the CDR3 is TGTGCCAGCAGCTTTCGGGACAGGGGGGAAAAACTGTTTTTT. Encoded protein: CASSFRDRGEKLFF.